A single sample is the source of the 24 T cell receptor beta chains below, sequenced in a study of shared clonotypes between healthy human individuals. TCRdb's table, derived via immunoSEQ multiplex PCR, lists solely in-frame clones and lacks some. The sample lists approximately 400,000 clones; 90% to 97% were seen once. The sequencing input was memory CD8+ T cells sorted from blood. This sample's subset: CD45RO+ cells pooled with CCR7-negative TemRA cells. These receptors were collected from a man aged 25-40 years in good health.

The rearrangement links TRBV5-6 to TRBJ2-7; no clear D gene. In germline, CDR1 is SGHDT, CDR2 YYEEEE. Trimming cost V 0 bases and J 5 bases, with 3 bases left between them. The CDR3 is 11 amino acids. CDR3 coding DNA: TGTGCCAGCAGCTTGGCTAACGAGCAGTACTTC. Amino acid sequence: CASSLANEQYF.

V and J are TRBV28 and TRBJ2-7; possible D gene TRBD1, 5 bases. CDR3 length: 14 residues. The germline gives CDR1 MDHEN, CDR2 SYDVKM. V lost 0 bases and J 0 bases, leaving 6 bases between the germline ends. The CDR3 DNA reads TGTGCCAGCAGTTTATGGGGGCGCTCCTACGAGCAGTACTTC. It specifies CASSLWGRSYEQYF.

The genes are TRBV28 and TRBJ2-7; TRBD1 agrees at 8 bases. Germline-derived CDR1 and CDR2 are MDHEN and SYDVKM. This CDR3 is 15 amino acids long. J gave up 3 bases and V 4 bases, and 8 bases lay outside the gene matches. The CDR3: CASSSGMTGVYEQYF. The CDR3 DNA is TGTGCCAGCAGTTCTGGGATGACAGGGGTCTACGAGCAGTACTTC.

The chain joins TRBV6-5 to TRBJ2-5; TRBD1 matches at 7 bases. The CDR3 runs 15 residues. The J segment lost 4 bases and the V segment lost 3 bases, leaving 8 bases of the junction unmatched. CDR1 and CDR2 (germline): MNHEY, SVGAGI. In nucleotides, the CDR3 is TGTGCCAGCAGTTATTCACAGGGGCTGGGAGAGACCCAGTACTTC. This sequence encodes CASSYSQGLGETQYF.

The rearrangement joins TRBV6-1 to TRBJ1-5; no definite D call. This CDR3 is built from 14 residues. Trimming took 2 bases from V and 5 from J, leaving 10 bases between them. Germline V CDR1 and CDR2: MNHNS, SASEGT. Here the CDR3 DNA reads TGTGCCAGCAGTGAACCCCTGGATTATCAGCCCCAGCATTTT. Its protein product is CASSEPLDYQPQHF.

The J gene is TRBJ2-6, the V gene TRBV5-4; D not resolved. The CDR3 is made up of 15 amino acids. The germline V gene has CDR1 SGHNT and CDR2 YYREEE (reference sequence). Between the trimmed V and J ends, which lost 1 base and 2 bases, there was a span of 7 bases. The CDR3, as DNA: TGTGCCAGCAGCTTGAAGCCCGCTGGGGCCAACGTCCTGACTTTC. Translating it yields CASSLKPAGANVLTF.

The CDR3 DNA is TGCGCCAGCAGCCAATGGGACAGTTGGTATGGCTACACCTTC. Residues: CASSQWDSWYGYTF. This chain links TRBV5-1 with TRBJ1-2; 7 bases map to TRBD1. With V trimmed by 4 bases and J by 5 bases, 8 bases remained unmatched. Germline loops: CDR1 SGHRS, CDR2 YFSETQ. The CDR3 contains 14 residues.

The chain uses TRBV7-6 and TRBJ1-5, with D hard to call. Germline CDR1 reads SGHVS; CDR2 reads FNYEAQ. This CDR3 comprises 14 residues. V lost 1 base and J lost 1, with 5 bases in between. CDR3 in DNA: TGTGCCAGCAGCTTAGAACCAAGCAATCAGCCCCAGCATTTT. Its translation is CASSLEPSNQPQHF.

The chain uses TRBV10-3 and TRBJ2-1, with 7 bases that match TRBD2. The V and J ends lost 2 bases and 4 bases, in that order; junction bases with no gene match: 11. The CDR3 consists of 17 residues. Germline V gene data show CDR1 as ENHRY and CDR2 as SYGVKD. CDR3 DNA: TGTGCCATCAGTGAGACCACTGCGGGAGTCGGGTACAATGAGCAGTTCTTC. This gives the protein CAISETTAGVGYNEQFF.

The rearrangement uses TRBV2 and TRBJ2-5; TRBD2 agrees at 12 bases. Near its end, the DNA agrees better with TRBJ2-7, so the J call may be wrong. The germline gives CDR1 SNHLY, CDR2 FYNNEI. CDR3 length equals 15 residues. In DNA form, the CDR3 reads TGTGCCAGCAGTGAAGGGACTAGCGGGAACTACGAGCAGTACTTC. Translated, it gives CASSEGTSGNYEQYF.

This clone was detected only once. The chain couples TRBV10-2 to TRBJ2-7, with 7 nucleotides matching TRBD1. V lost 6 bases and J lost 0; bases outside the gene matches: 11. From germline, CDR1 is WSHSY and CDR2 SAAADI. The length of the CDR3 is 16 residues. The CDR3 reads CASRPTGTDSSYEQYF. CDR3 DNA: TGCGCCAGCAGACCAACCGGGACAGACTCCTCCTACGAGCAGTACTTC.

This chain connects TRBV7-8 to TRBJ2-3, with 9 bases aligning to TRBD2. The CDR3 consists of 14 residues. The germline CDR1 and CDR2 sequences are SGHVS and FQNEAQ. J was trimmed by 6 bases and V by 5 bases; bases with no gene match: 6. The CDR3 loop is CASSAASGTDTQYF. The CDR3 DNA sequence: TGTGCCAGCAGCGCCGCTAGCGGGACTGATACGCAGTATTTT.

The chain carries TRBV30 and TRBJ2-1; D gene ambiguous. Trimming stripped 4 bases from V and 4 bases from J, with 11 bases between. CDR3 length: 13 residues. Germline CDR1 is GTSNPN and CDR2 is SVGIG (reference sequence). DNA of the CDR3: TGTGCCTGGAAATCCGCGGTATACAATGAGCAGTTCTTC. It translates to CAWKSAVYNEQFF.

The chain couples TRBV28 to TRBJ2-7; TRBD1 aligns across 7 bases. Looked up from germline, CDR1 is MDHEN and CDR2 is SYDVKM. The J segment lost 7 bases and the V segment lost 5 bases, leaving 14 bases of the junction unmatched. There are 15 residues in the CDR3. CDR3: CASSKTGLLGSEQYF. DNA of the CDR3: TGTGCCAGCAGTAAGACAGGGCTACTAGGTTCGGAGCAGTACTTC.

The chain's CDR3 is CASSRGVAGVYEQYF. In DNA, the CDR3 is TGTGCCAGCAGCCGCGGCGTAGCGGGAGTCTACGAGCAGTACTTC. The V call is TRBV7-9, the J call TRBJ2-7, with 9 bases aligning to TRBD2. CDR3 length: 15 amino acids. Germline V gene lookup returns CDR1 SEHNR and CDR2 FQNEAQ (reference sequence). The trim removed 5 bases at V and 3 bases at J, leaving 8 bases unmatched.

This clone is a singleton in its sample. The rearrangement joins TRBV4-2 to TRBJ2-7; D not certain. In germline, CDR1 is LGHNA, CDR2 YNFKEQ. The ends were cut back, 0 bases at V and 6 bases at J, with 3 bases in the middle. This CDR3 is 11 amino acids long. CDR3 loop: CASSQDVEQYF. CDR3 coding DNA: TGTGCCAGCAGCCAAGATGTCGAGCAGTACTTC.

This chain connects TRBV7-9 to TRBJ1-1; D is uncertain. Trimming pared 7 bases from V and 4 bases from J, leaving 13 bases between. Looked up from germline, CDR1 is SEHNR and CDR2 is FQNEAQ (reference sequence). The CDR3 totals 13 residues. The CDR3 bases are TGTGCCAGCACCCAACAGTTATCCACTGAAGCTTTCTTT. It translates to CASTQQLSTEAFF.

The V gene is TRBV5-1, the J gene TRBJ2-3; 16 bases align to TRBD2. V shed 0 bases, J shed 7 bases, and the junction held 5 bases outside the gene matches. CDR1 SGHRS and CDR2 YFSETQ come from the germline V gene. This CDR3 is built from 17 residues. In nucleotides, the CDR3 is TGCGCCAGCAGCTTGGCGGGACTAGCGGGAGGGCCGAATACGCAGTATTTT. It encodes CASSLAGLAGGPNTQYF.

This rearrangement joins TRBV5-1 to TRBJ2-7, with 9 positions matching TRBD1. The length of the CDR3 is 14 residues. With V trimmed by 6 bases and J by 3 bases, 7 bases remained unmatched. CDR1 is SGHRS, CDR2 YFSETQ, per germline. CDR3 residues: CASTLKGQGYEQYF. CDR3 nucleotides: TGCGCCAGCACTTTGAAGGGACAGGGCTACGAGCAGTACTTC.

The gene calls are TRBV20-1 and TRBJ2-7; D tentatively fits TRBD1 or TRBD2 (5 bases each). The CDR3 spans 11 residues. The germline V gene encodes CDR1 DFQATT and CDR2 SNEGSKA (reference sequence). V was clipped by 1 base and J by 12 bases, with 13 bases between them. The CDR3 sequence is CSARVMGTSYF. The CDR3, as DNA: TGCAGTGCTAGAGTCATGGGGACCTCGTACTTC.

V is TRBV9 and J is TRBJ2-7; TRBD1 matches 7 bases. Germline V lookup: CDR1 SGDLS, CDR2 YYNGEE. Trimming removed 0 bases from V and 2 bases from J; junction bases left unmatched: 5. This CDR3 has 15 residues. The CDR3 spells CASSVDWDSPYEQYF. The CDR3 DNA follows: TGTGCCAGCAGCGTAGATTGGGACAGTCCCTACGAGCAGTACTTC. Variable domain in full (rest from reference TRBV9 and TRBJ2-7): DSGVTQTPKHLITATGQRVTLRCSPRSGDLSVYWYQQSLDQGLQFLIQYYNGEERAKGNILERFSAQQFPDLHSELNLSSLELGDSALYFCASSVDWDSPYEQYFGPGTRLTVT.

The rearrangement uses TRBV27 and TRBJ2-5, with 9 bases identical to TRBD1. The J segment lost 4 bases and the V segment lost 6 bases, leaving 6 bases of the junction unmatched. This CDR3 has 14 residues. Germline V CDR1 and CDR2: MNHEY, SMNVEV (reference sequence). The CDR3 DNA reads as TGTGCCAGCAGGCATGACAGGGGGAGAGAGACCCAGTACTTC. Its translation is CASRHDRGRETQYF.

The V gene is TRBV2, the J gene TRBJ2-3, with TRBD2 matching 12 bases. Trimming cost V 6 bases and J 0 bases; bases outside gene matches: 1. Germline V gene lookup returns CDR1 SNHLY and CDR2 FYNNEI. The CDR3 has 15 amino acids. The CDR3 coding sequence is TGTGCCAGCAGCGGGACTAGCGGGAGCACAGATACGCAGTATTTT. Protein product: CASSGTSGSTDTQYF.

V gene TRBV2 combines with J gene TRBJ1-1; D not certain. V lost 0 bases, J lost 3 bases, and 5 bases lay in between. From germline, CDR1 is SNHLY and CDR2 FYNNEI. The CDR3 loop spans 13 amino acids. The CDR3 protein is CASSEARDTEAFF. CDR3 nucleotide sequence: TGTGCCAGCAGTGAAGCGCGAGACACTGAAGCTTTCTTT.